This TCR beta chain was captured in a study of metastatic and nonmetastatic thyroid tumors. TCRdb redid the clone calls on the PCR reads using MiXCR. The sample consists of 13,000 to 15,000 clones, approximately 30% of them appearing once. This CDR3 contains 11 residues. Trimming cost V 7 bases and J 5 bases, with 6 bases left between them. The germline gives CDR1 MNHEY, CDR2 SVGEGT. No treatment of any kind had been given to any patient before thyroid surgery. J is TRBJ2-1 and V is TRBV6-2 or TRBV6-3; D call uncertain. The sample was tumor tissue. The TCR sequence derives from a male donor with papillary thyroid cancer or a benign thyroid nodule (not recorded which). Some clones in this sample may be carry-over from other donors' samples. CDR3 in amino acids: CASKDNNEQFF. The CDR3 nucleotides are TGTGCCAGCAAGGATAACAATGAGCAGTTCTTC.